This TCR beta chain was obtained from a study of blood T cell repertoires in COVID-19. In the study overall: Both acute and convalescent COVID-19 samples were obtained from the United States, Italy and Spain. T cells, B-cell-depleted T cells, or PBMCs supplied cDNA or gDNA.

The cohort comprised adults aged 18 to 89 years residing in under 30 US areas. Either two negative PCRs, clearance, or symptom resolution qualified Cohort 3 donors as recovered. Sequencing was performed with immunoSEQ multiplex PCR; in TCRdb, only in-frame clones are kept and a portion is missing. The data show about 300,000 clones, 86% seen once. Germline V gene data show CDR1 as KGHSH and CDR2 as LQKENI. Germline trimming cut 2 bases from V and 2 bases from J; bases unmatched to any gene: 5. This CDR3 comprises 16 residues. This sequence joins TRBV18 and TRBJ1-3; 8 positions match TRBD1. The sequence was collected from a man aged 25-40 years who had recovered from COVID-19. The sample taken for sequencing was PBMCs or T cells enriched from blood (not recorded which). CDR3 loop: CASSPDRGGTGNTIYF. As DNA, the CDR3 is TGTGCCAGCTCACCAGACAGGGGCGGAACTGGAAACACCATATATTTT.